The T cell receptor (beta chain) under discussion was sequenced for a study of blood T cell repertoires in COVID-19. V trimming: 4 bases; J trimming: 9 bases; junction bases outside the gene matches: 11. The CDR3 totals 13 residues. Germline values: CDR1 SQVTM, CDR2 ANQGSEA. Libraries were prepared by immunoSEQ multiplex PCR; TCRdb keeps only in-frame clonotypes and omits some of them. This sample carries about 170,000 clones, about 85% of them seen once, and the ten largest clones take approximately 7%. One Seattle source followed patients from active infection through their disease course. The source is a man older than 75 with COVID-19, enrolled during active disease. The genes are TRBV29-1 and TRBJ1-2, with TRBD1 matching over 7 bases. The sequencing input was peripheral blood. The CDR3 reads CSVGGHQGESYTF. The CDR3 region has the DNA TGCAGCGTTGGCGGGCACCAGGGGGAGAGCTACACCTTC.